This T cell receptor (beta chain) was recovered during a study of Ad26.COV2.S vaccination and SARS-CoV-2 variants listed by TCRdb under 2021. Study-wide context: Vaccine-arm donors were drawn from COV1001, a multicentre, randomized, double-blind, placebo-controlled phase I-IIa trial of Ad26.COV2.S in healthy adults. Ad26.COV2.S was administered intramuscularly at 5 x 10^10 or 1 x 10^11 viral particles, either as a single shot or as two shots given 56 days apart. The specificity and breadth of SARS-CoV-2-reactive T cell receptors after Ad26.COV2.S vaccination were assessed by TCRbeta repertoire sequencing. The TCR-sequenced set comprised about 32 samples: around 20 Ad26.COV2.S vaccine recipients, 5 placebo recipients and 8 SARS-CoV-2 convalescent individuals. Trial participants were randomized into five groups of five: low-dose or high-dose Ad26.COV2.S given once or twice, or placebo on both occasions. Investigators remained blinded to trial group allocation during experiments and outcome assessment. Results the study describes overall, beyond this receptor: Compared with placebo recipients, Ad26.COV2.S recipients showed higher spike-specific TCR breadth (P = 0.0014). Vaccine and placebo recipients had comparable non-spike TCR breadth, which fits with the vaccine containing only spike. The study was not powered for comparison of responses between vaccine doses or regimens. After vaccination, spike-specific CD8+ and CD4+ T cell responses were reported to show substantial breadth. The authors noted that the TCR breadth and depth analyses may have underestimated total T cell responses.

The immunoSEQ Assay was the method used to sequence TCRbeta CDR3 regions. After extraction, genomic DNA underwent amplification by bias-controlled multiplex PCR, followed by high-throughput sequencing. Under the source paper's analysis protocol: To quantify the absolute abundance of every unique TCRbeta CDR3 region, sequences were collapsed and filtered. T cell fraction was estimated by normalizing TCRbeta template counts to usable DNA, with usable DNA measured through amplification of reference genes found in all nucleated cells. Repertoire TCRs were annotated as SARS-CoV-2-specific by exact matching of V gene, CDR3 amino acid sequence and J gene to a known reactive TCR set. The reference SARS-CoV-2 TCR set was derived from MIRA and filtered for enrichment in COVID-19-positive ImmuneCODE repertoires, a step that removed public or cross-reactive TCRs. Drawing on the MIRA antigens, annotated TCRs were analysed further at the level of specific ORF or position within ORF. Depth was the summed frequency of annotated unique rearrangements, while breadth was defined as annotated unique rearrangements over total unique productive rearrangements. Two-sided Wilcoxon rank-sum tests were applied when comparing TCR breadth between groups. Held by TCRdb, this immuneACCESS table contains in-frame sequences only and omits some clones. Under half of the omission traces to an unresolved V gene where checked; the cause of the rest is unknown. V and J calls plus clone size are reproduced from that table; the DNA served to infer D and trimming. The sample table holds 450,000 to 550,000 clones, of which 89% were seen once. The biggest ten clones account for about 1.5% of the sample.

The treatment or condition label of this sample denotes: around 19 received Ad26.COV2.S at low or high dose, single or two shots; 5 received placebo; per-sample allocation not given. For vaccine and placebo recipients, the sequenced repertoires came from samples collected on day 63 after the first injection. Between 29 July and 7 August 2020, Cohort 1b enrolled about 27 adults aged 18-55 years at one site in Boston, USA. Ad26.COV2.S consisted of a replication-incompetent adenovirus type 26 vector by which a prefusion-stabilized SARS-CoV-2 spike protein from the original Wuhan strain was expressed. Via the germline V gene (reference sequence), CDR1 is SEHNR and CDR2 FQNEAQ. The CDR3 runs 14 residues from the cysteine to the phenylalanine. The kept DNA is CDR3 alone, 42 bases in frame from the first base. The germline V and J ends show losses of 2 bases and 5 bases respectively, and no gene match explains 4 bases of the junction.

To note about this clone: The specificity of this receptor is unknown. No per-base quality is available; no much larger clone lies one base away.

The rearrangement joined TRBV7-9 to TRBJ1-2; 8 bases in the middle match TRBD1. Sequencing was performed on peripheral blood, taken in a trial of Ad26.COV2.S vaccine versus placebo. The clonotype was recovered from a person between 18 and 60 years old who received the Ad26.COV2.S COVID-19 vaccine or a placebo. Here the CDR3 is given as CASSLQGALYGYTF. DNA sequence: TGTGCCAGCAGCTTACAGGGGGCGCTTTATGGCTACACCTTC.